The clone carrying this T cell receptor beta chain was found many times. The record originates from a study of neurological immune-mediated disorders. The sorted libraries started from 850,000 to 1,000,000 CD4+ or CD8+ T cells. The cDNA was synthesized by means of template-switch 5'RACE, which was carried out with 10-nucleotide random UMIs. Each CDR3 protein is one row after TCRdb ran MiXCR on the 5' RACE reads. The profile shows tens of thousands of distinct CDR3 sequences, nearly 6.5% of them singletons. The CDR3 loop spans 16 amino acids. Per germline, CDR1 SGDLS and CDR2 YYNGEE. The V gene end was trimmed by 0 bases and the J gene end by 1 base; junction bases not matched to a gene: 2.

Sequencing was performed on CD4+ T cells from blood. V gene TRBV9 combines with J gene TRBJ2-5, with 11 bases aligning to TRBD2. The TCR sequence derives from a woman aged 40 to 50 in good health. CDR3 sequence reads: CASSVGLAGTQETQYF. DNA for the CDR3: TGTGCCAGCAGCGTAGGACTAGCGGGAACCCAAGAGACCCAGTACTTC.